The 28 T cell receptor beta chains below come from one sample, sequenced in a study of blood T cell repertoires in COVID-19 (dated by TCRdb to between 2020 and 2021). The method was the immunoSEQ multiplex PCR assay. TCRdb retrieved this table from immuneACCESS and kept in-frame rearrangements only. Not all clones are present; in checked studies, unresolved V genes account for under half, and no reason is known for the remainder. Across this sample there are around 130,000 clones, with roughly 80% seen only once. Of the sample, roughly 15% is held by the ten largest clones. What was sequenced was peripheral blood. These receptors were collected from a woman in her fifties or sixties with acute or convalescent COVID-19.

The chain joins TRBV2 to TRBJ2-4; TRBD2 matches at 9 bases. Trimming removed 7 bases from V and 11 bases from J; junction bases left unmatched: 15. The CDR3 has 15 residues. Germline values: CDR1 SNHLY, CDR2 FYNNEI. CDR3 nucleotides: TGTGCCAGCACCTATCTAGCGGGGATCGCTAGCGTTCAGTACTTC. As protein: CASTYLAGIASVQYF.

The rearrangement joins TRBV4-2 to TRBJ2-1; TRBD2 aligns across 10 bases. The CDR3 covers 13 residues. Germline V gives CDR1 LGHNA, CDR2 YNFKEQ. V was clipped by 1 base and J by 12 bases; unmatched bases: 3. The DNA of the CDR3 is TGTGCCAGCAGCCAAGCACTAGCGGGGAGGCAGTTCTTC. Protein product: CASSQALAGRQFF.

The V call is TRBV28, the J call TRBJ2-7; 8 bases match TRBD1. Germline CDR1 MDHEN, CDR2 SYDVKM. The CDR3 sequence is 16 residues long. V lost 2 bases and J lost 2; bases outside the gene matches: 8. Here the CDR3 reads CASSLMSGTGAYEQYF. CDR3 bases: TGTGCCAGCAGTTTAATGTCCGGGACAGGAGCCTACGAGCAGTACTTC.

The rearrangement links TRBV6-5 to TRBJ2-3, with D tentatively TRBD1 (5 bases). Germline CDR1 reads MNHEY; CDR2 reads SVGAGI. The CDR3 consists of 14 residues. Trimming left V 7 bases short and J 1 base short, with 12 bases between. CDR3: CASKEVRGTDTQYF. CDR3 nucleotides: TGTGCCAGCAAAGAAGTCAGGGGCACAGATACGCAGTATTTT.

J is TRBJ1-4 and V is TRBV5-1, with D perhaps TRBD1 (5 bases). Trimming took 2 bases from V and 8 from J, leaving 13 bases between them. The CDR3 runs 14 residues. CDR1 and CDR2 from the germline V gene are SGHRS and YFSETQ. The CDR3 is CASSLGRVGEKLFF. The CDR3 coding sequence is TGCGCCAGCAGCTTAGGCAGGGTGGGAGAAAAACTGTTTTTT. Full variable domain (missing parts from reference TRBV5-1 and TRBJ1-4): KAGVTQTPRYLIKTRGQQVTLSCSPISGHRSVSWYQQTPGQGLQFLFEYFSETQRNKGNFPGRFSGRQFSNSRSEMNVSTLELGDSALYLCASSLGRVGEKLFFGSGTQLSVL.

V and J are TRBV18 and TRBJ2-1; D not certain. The V end was cut by 2 bases, the J end by 12 bases, with 14 bases between. This CDR3 contains 13 residues. Germline CDR1 and CDR2: KGHSH and LQKENI. CDR3 amino acids: CASSPMTIGGQFF. In DNA, the CDR3 is TGTGCCAGCTCACCAATGACAATTGGTGGGCAGTTCTTC. Based on the CDR3 plus reference TRBV18 and TRBJ2-1, the full variable domain is NAGVMQNPRHLVRRRGQEARLRCSPMKGHSHVYWYRQLPEEGLKFMVYLQKENIIDESGMPKERFSAEFPKEGPSILRIQQVVRGDSAAYFCASSPMTIGGQFFGPGTRLTVL.

The genes are TRBV28 and TRBJ1-1; tentatively, D is TRBD1 (6 bases). Germline V gene data show CDR1 as MDHEN and CDR2 as SYDVKM. Trimming left V 4 bases short and J 2 bases short, with 8 bases between. The length of the CDR3 is 13 residues. The CDR3 loop is CASSWTANTEAFF. In nucleotides, the CDR3 is TGTGCCAGCAGTTGGACAGCTAACACTGAAGCTTTCTTT. The complete variable domain, with remaining parts taken from reference TRBV28 and TRBJ1-1, reads DVKVTQSSRYLVKRTGEKVFLECVQDMDHENMFWYRQDPGLGLRLIYFSYDVKMKEKGDIPEGYSVSREKKERFSLILESASTNQTSMYLCASSWTANTEAFFGQGTRLTVV.

The rearrangement joins TRBV19 to TRBJ2-2, with D perhaps TRBD1 (6 bases). Trimming took 5 bases from V and 2 from J, leaving 15 bases between them. This CDR3 contains 16 residues. The V gene's germline CDR1 is LNHDA and CDR2 SQIVND (reference sequence). The DNA for the CDR3 is TGTGCCAGTAGTCCTCGGACAGACGCCAACACCGGGGAGCTGTTTTTT. Residues: CASSPRTDANTGELFF.

This clone turned up a few times. The chain employs TRBV9 and TRBJ1-2; 8 bases fit TRBD1. V shed 3 bases and J 5 bases; nucleotides not matched to a gene: 9. The CDR3 covers 15 residues. Germline assignment: CDR1 SGDLS and CDR2 YYNGEE. CDR3 in amino acids: CASSADRGRSYGYTF. Written as DNA, the CDR3 is TGTGCCAGCAGCGCCGACAGGGGCCGGTCTTATGGCTACACCTTC.

The chain is built from TRBV23-1 and TRBJ2-3; D might be TRBD1 (5 bases). TRBV23-1 is placed among ORFs of uncertain function. Between the trimmed V and J ends, which lost 4 bases and 0 bases, there was a span of 11 bases. The CDR3 loop spans 15 amino acids. The CDR3 DNA sequence: TGCGCCAGCAGTCCCAGACAGAAAAGCACAGATACGCAGTATTTT. This sequence encodes CASSPRQKSTDTQYF.

This clone has only one observation. CDR3 coding DNA: TGTGCCAGCACCCAAGCTCCCGGGATCAATCAGCCCCAGCATTTT. This translates into CASTQAPGINQPQHF. The chain combines TRBV28 with TRBJ1-5; D is unresolved. In germline, CDR1 is MDHEN, CDR2 SYDVKM. The CDR3 totals 15 residues. Trimming took 7 bases from V and 3 from J, leaving 16 bases between them.

The chain couples TRBV18 to TRBJ2-5; D is perhaps TRBD2 (5 bases). In germline, CDR1 is KGHSH, CDR2 LQKENI. This CDR3 has 13 amino acids. Trimming left V 3 bases short and J 5 bases short, with 10 bases between. DNA of the CDR3: TGTGCCAGCTCACCTTTGGGAGACGAGACCCAGTACTTC. It yields the protein CASSPLGDETQYF.

V gene TRBV9 combines with J gene TRBJ2-7; 11 bases fit TRBD2. The CDR3 extends over 16 amino acids. J was trimmed by 2 bases and V by 0 bases; bases with no gene match: 4. Per germline, CDR1 SGDLS and CDR2 YYNGEE. Here the CDR3 DNA reads TGTGCCAGCAGCGTAGGGTTTAGCGGGGGGGCCTACGAGCAGTACTTC. Translating gives CASSVGFSGGAYEQYF.

A word on this clone: Different DNA sequences within this sample yield the same CDR3. The J gene is TRBJ1-5, the V gene TRBV18, with 11 positions matching TRBD1. With 3 bases clipped from V and 5 bases from J, the junction kept 0 bases outside the gene matches. Germline lookup yields CDR1 KGHSH and CDR2 LQKENI. The CDR3 extends over 14 amino acids. The CDR3 sequence is CASSPGQGDQPQHF. CDR3 coding DNA: TGTGCCAGCTCACCGGGACAGGGGGATCAGCCCCAGCATTTT.

This clone appeared a few times. The chain is built from TRBV4-2 and TRBJ1-6; 10 bases match TRBD1. CDR3 length: 19 amino acids. The V and J ends lost 0 bases and 0 bases, in that order; junction bases with no gene match: 5. Per the germline V gene, CDR1 is LGHNA and CDR2 is YNFKEQ. The CDR3 loop reads CASSQDGGQGYSYNSPLHF. The CDR3 region has the DNA TGTGCCAGCAGCCAAGACGGGGGACAGGGGTACTCCTATAATTCACCCCTCCACTTT.

V usage is TRBV28 and J usage is TRBJ1-6; tentative D call: TRBD1 (5 bases). CDR3 length: 17 residues. V lost 3 bases and J lost 9, with 21 bases in between. CDR1 is MDHEN, CDR2 SYDVKM, per germline. The CDR3 sequence: CASSFQRGWGVSSPLHF. CDR3 nucleotide sequence: TGTGCCAGCAGTTTCCAGAGAGGTTGGGGGGTAAGTTCACCCCTCCACTTT. Full variable domain (missing parts from reference TRBV28 and TRBJ1-6): DVKVTQSSRYLVKRTGEKVFLECVQDMDHENMFWYRQDPGLGLRLIYFSYDVKMKEKGDIPEGYSVSREKKERFSLILESASTNQTSMYLCASSFQRGWGVSSPLHFGNGTRLTVT.

CDR3 loop: CASRTLAGGVTDTQYF. The CDR3 DNA sequence: TGTGCCAGCAGAACCCTAGCGGGGGGCGTGACAGATACGCAGTATTTT. The chain links TRBV7-7 to TRBJ2-3; 11 bases match TRBD2. The junction had 8 bases not matched to a gene; V was cut back by 6 bases and J by 3 bases. Germline CDR1 and CDR2: SSHAT and FNYEAQ (reference sequence). This CDR3 has 16 residues.

J is TRBJ1-1 and V is TRBV4-1; 7 bases are shared with TRBD1. V lost 3 bases to trimming and J lost 1 base; unmatched junction nucleotides: 5. CDR3 length: 15 residues. Germline-derived CDR1 and CDR2 are MGHRA and YSYEKL. As DNA, the CDR3 is TGCGCCAGCAGCCAGGCCTCAGGGGGGAACACTGAAGCTTTCTTT. Translating gives CASSQASGGNTEAFF.

The chain carries TRBV7-8 and TRBJ1-1; no clear D. This CDR3 is built from 15 residues. V shed 5 bases and J shed 5 bases, with 18 bases lying between them. CDR1 and CDR2 from the germline V gene are SGHVS and FQNEAQ. DNA of the CDR3: TGTGCCAGCAGCCCGGAGCCCCTGGGTGGGACTGAAGCTTTCTTT. This sequence encodes CASSPEPLGGTEAFF. Together with reference TRBV7-8 and TRBJ1-1, the CDR3 gives the full variable domain: GAGVSQSPRYKVAKRGQDVALRCDPISGHVSLFWYQQALGQGPEFLTYFQNEAQLDKSGLPSDRFFAERPEGSVSTLKIQRTQQEDSAVYLCASSPEPLGGTEAFFGQGTRLTVV.

The genes are TRBV6-5 and TRBJ2-1, with unresolved D. The CDR3 runs 12 residues. Trimming cost V 7 bases and J 7 bases, with 11 bases left between them. Per germline, CDR1 MNHEY and CDR2 SVGAGI. The CDR3 sequence is CASIKERNEQFF. CDR3 nucleotides: TGTGCCAGCATTAAAGAGCGTAATGAGCAGTTCTTC.

CDR3 amino acids: CAAWAGVGPQHF. CDR3 in DNA: TGTGCCGCGTGGGCCGGGGTGGGGCCCCAGCATTTT. The rearrangement links TRBV6-5 to TRBJ1-5, with D unresolved. V was shortened by 11 bases and J by 9 bases, with 17 bases between the two germline ends. The CDR3 contains 12 residues. In germline, CDR1 is MNHEY, CDR2 SVGAGI.

In this sample, this clone turned up once. The V call is TRBV11-2, the J call TRBJ1-5; D is possibly TRBD1 (6 bases). Trimming shortened V by 0 bases and J by 10 bases, and 10 bases separated the two germline ends. CDR1 and CDR2 (germline): SGHAT, FQNNGV. CDR3 length: 13 amino acids. CDR3 DNA sequence: TGTGCCAGCAGCTTAGAGACACAGGGACCCCAGCATTTT. Protein: CASSLETQGPQHF.

The V gene is TRBV9, the J gene TRBJ1-2; 7 bases are a match to TRBD1. With V trimmed by 4 bases and J by 1 base, 7 bases remained unmatched. CDR1 and CDR2 from the germline V gene are SGDLS and YYNGEE. This CDR3 has 15 residues. The CDR3 DNA follows: TGTGCCAGCAGCATAAACCGGGACAGTAACTATGGCTACACCTTC. Its translation is CASSINRDSNYGYTF.

This chain uses TRBV11-2 with TRBJ1-1; D uncertain. This CDR3 spans 14 amino acids. The germline gives CDR1 SGHAT, CDR2 FQNNGV. The V and J ends lost 0 bases and 5 bases respectively, with 10 bases between them. The CDR3 sequence is CASSLDLGETEAFF. DNA for the CDR3: TGTGCCAGCAGCTTAGATCTCGGGGAAACTGAAGCTTTCTTT.

The rearrangement links TRBV28 to TRBJ1-6; a possible D gene is TRBD1 (6 bases). CDR1 is MDHEN, CDR2 SYDVKM, per germline. V lost 4 bases and J lost 8, with 15 bases in between. The CDR3 runs 15 residues. CDR3 amino acids: CASSSEQGTHSPLHF. The CDR3 nucleotides are TGTGCCAGCAGTTCAGAACAGGGTACCCATTCACCCCTCCACTTT.

The chain has TRBV5-1 and TRBJ2-1, with 8 nucleotides matching TRBD1. CDR1 is SGHRS and CDR2 is YFSETQ in the germline V gene. J lost 7 bases, V lost 4 bases, and 10 bases had no gene match. The CDR3 length is 15 residues. The CDR3 reads CASSLDPGGSNEQFF. Written as DNA, the CDR3 is TGCGCCAGCAGCCTTGACCCAGGGGGCTCGAATGAGCAGTTCTTC.

The J gene is TRBJ2-1, the V gene TRBV4-2, with 7 positions matching TRBD1. Trimming took 0 bases from V and 9 from J; bases not matched to a gene: 14. This CDR3 has 17 amino acids. Germline CDR1 and CDR2: LGHNA and YNFKEQ. CDR3 coding DNA: TGTGCCAGCAGCCAAGAAACAGGGACAGACACTTTGGGTGAGCAGTTCTTC. As protein: CASSQETGTDTLGEQFF.

The chain recombines TRBV6-6 with TRBJ1-1; D might be TRBD1 (5 bases). There are 13 residues in the CDR3. CDR1 is MNHNY and CDR2 is SVGAGI in the germline V gene (reference sequence). V dropped 6 bases and J dropped 2 bases, with 10 bases sitting between them. CDR3 coding DNA: TGTGCCAGCAGAATGACAGATAACACTGAAGCTTTCTTT. It yields the protein CASRMTDNTEAFF.